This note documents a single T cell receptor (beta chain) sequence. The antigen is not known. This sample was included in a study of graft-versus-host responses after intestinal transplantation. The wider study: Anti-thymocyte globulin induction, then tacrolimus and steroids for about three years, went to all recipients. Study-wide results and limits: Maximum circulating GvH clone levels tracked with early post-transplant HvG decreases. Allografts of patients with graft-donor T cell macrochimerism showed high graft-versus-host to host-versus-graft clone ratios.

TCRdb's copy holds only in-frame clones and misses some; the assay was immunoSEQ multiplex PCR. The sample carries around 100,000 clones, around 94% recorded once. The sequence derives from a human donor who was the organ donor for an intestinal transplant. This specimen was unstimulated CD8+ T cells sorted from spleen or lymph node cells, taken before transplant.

CDR3 sequence (DNA): TGCGCCAGCAGCCTCCAACGATACACCGGGGAGCTGTTTTTT. Its protein product is CASSLQRYTGELFF. The chain recombines TRBV5-1 with TRBJ2-2; D gene unclear. This CDR3 region has 14 residues. The ends were cut back, 4 bases at V and 3 bases at J, with 10 bases in the middle. The germline gives CDR1 SGHRS, CDR2 YFSETQ.